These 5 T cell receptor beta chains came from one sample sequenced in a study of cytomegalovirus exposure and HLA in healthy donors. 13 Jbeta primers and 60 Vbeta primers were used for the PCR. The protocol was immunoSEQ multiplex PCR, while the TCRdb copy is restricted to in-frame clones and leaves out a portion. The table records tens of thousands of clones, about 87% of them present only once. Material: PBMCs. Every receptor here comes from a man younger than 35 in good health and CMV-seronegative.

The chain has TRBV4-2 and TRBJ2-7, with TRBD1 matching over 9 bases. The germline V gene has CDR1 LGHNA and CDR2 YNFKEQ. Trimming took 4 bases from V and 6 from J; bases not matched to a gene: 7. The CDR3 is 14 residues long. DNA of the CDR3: TGTGCCAGCAGCCGGGCGGGACAGGGTGGCGAGCAGTACTTC. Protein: CASSRAGQGGEQYF.

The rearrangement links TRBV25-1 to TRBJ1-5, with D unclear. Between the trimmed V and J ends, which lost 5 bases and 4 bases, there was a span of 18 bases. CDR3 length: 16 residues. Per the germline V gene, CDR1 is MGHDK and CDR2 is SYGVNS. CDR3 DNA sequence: TGTGCCAGCAGTCCAACTCGGGGTCTCGGTAATCAGCCCCAGCATTTT. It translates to CASSPTRGLGNQPQHF.

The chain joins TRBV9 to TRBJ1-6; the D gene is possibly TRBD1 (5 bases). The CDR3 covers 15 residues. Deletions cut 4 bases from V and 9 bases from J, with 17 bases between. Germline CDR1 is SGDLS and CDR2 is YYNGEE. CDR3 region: CASSPTPTTVSPLHF. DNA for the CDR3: TGTGCCAGCAGCCCAACACCTACGACAGTTTCACCCCTCCACTTT.

The CDR3: CASSPPGRAETQYF. CDR3 coding DNA: TGTGCCAGCTCACCACCGGGGCGAGCAGAGACCCAGTACTTC. V and J are TRBV18 and TRBJ2-5, with a possible D match to TRBD1 (5 bases). Germline lookup yields CDR1 KGHSH and CDR2 LQKENI. This CDR3 is 14 amino acids long. V lost 0 bases and J 4 bases, leaving 9 bases between the germline ends.

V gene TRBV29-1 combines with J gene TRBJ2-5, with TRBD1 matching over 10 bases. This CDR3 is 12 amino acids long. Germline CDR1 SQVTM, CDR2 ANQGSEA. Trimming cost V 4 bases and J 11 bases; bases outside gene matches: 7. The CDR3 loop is CSVGQGAQEQYF. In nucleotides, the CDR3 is TGCAGCGTTGGACAGGGGGCGCAAGAGCAGTACTTC. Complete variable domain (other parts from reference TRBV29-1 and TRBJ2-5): SAVISQKPSRDICQRGTSLTIQCQVDSQVTMMFWYRQQPGQSLTLIATANQGSEATYESGFVIDKFPISRPNLTFSTLTVSNMSPEDSSIYLCSVGQGAQEQYFGPGTRLLVL.